The 27 T cell receptor beta chains listed next were all sequenced from one sample in a study of cytomegalovirus exposure and HLA in healthy donors. Researchers ran the PCR with 60 Vbeta and 13 Jbeta primers. The method was immunoSEQ multiplex PCR; TCRdb's version includes in-frame clones alone and lacks a portion of them. The table has tens of thousands of clones, 80% to 90% seen once; the top ten hold around 3%. Material for sequencing was PBMCs. The source of these receptors is a woman between 25 and 40 years old in good health and CMV-seronegative.

V gene TRBV5-1 combines with J gene TRBJ2-5; TRBD2 matches at 16 bases. Trimming at V came to 6 bases and at J to 4 bases, leaving 9 bases not matched to a gene. This CDR3 is 17 amino acids long. Germline-derived CDR1 and CDR2 are SGHRS and YFSETQ. The CDR3 loop reads CASTAGLAGGLGETQYF. Here the CDR3 DNA reads TGCGCCAGCACCGCGGGACTAGCGGGGGGGCTGGGAGAGACCCAGTACTTC.

V and J are TRBV2 and TRBJ1-6; 7 nucleotides line up with TRBD1. This CDR3 is built from 15 residues. Trimming removed 2 bases from V and 5 bases from J; junction bases left unmatched: 3. The V gene's germline CDR1 is SNHLY and CDR2 FYNNEI. DNA of the CDR3: TGTGCCAGCAGTGAAATTGGGACAGATAATTCACCCCTCCACTTT. As protein: CASSEIGTDNSPLHF.

The V gene is TRBV28, the J gene TRBJ1-6; the match to TRBD1 covers 9 bases. Per germline, CDR1 MDHEN and CDR2 SYDVKM. CDR3 length: 17 residues. V was pared by 6 bases and J by 8 bases, with 14 bases of the junction left unmatched. In DNA form, the CDR3 reads TGTGCCAGCAGCCCCGGGACAGGGAGAACCAGAGATTCACCCCTCCACTTT. This translates into CASSPGTGRTRDSPLHF.

The chain links TRBV11-3 to TRBJ2-2; 9 bases fit TRBD2. The V gene's germline CDR1 is SGHNT and CDR2 YENEEA. The CDR3 covers 16 residues. Losses at the gene ends were 2 bases for V and 3 bases for J; bases not matched to a gene: 4. The CDR3 sequence: CASSLRSGGHTGELFF. Here the CDR3 DNA reads TGTGCCAGCAGCTTAAGAAGCGGGGGGCACACCGGGGAGCTGTTTTTT.

The gene calls are TRBV19 and TRBJ1-1; possible D gene TRBD1, 5 bases. V lost 1 base and J 5 bases, leaving 20 bases between the germline ends. The germline V gene encodes CDR1 LNHDA and CDR2 SQIVND (reference sequence). The CDR3 length is 17 residues. The DNA of the CDR3 is TGTGCCAGTAGTATAGGGGGGGGAGGGGCCGGAACGACTGAAGCTTTCTTT. Its translation is CASSIGGGGAGTTEAFF.

The chain has TRBV28 and TRBJ1-5; D remains ambiguous. CDR1 is MDHEN and CDR2 is SYDVKM in the germline V gene. This CDR3 region has 14 residues. Trimming left V 8 bases short and J 6 bases short, with 17 bases between. CDR3 region: CASCSPSRSQPQHF. CDR3 nucleotide sequence: TGTGCCAGCTGTTCTCCGTCCCGTTCTCAGCCCCAGCATTTT.

The chain uses TRBV5-1 and TRBJ1-1; 10 positions agree with TRBD1. This CDR3 comprises 14 residues. With V trimmed by 4 bases and J by 7 bases, 7 bases remained unmatched. Germline values: CDR1 SGHRS, CDR2 YFSETQ. CDR3 sequence (DNA): TGCGCCAGCAGCCCGACAGGGGGCATCGGTGAAGCTTTCTTT. It codes for CASSPTGGIGEAFF.

The sample holds one count of this clone. The chain combines TRBV2 with TRBJ2-6; 9 positions match TRBD1. The CDR3 sequence is 17 residues long. V lost 6 bases and J lost 0; bases outside the gene matches: 6. Per the germline V gene, CDR1 is SNHLY and CDR2 is FYNNEI. The CDR3 protein is CASSRTGATSGANVLTF. CDR3 nucleotide sequence: TGTGCCAGCAGCCGGACAGGGGCAACCTCTGGGGCCAACGTCCTGACTTTC. The full variable domain, its missing parts supplied by reference TRBV2 and TRBJ2-6, is EPEVTQTPSHQVTQMGQEVILRCVPISNHLYFYWYRQILGQKVEFLVSFYNNEISEKSEIFDDQFSVERPDGSNFTLKIRSTKLEDSAMYFCASSRTGATSGANVLTFGAGSRLTVL.

The chain carries TRBV28 and TRBJ2-5; D is unclear. Trimming pared 6 bases from V and 4 bases from J, leaving 18 bases between. Germline lookup yields CDR1 MDHEN and CDR2 SYDVKM. This CDR3 spans 15 amino acids. This CDR3 is CASRSPGPRTETQYF. The CDR3 nucleotides read TGTGCCAGCAGATCCCCGGGTCCGAGAACAGAGACCCAGTACTTC.

This clone occurred a few times. This sequence joins TRBV19 and TRBJ1-4, with D possibly matching TRBD1 (5 bases). Trimming took off 8 bases at V and 4 bases at J, with 23 bases between the two ends. Germline assignment: CDR1 LNHDA and CDR2 SQIVND (reference sequence). This CDR3 region has 17 residues. CDR3 bases: TGTGCCAGTCGAGCGGGGCTGGAGGACTCCTTTAATGAAAAACTGTTTTTT. Encoded protein: CASRAGLEDSFNEKLFF. The variable domain in full, with the rest retrieved from reference TRBV19 and TRBJ1-4, is DGGITQSPKYLFRKEGQNVTLSCEQNLNHDAMYWYRQDPGQGLRLIYYSQIVNDFQKGDIAEGYSVSREKKESFPLTVTSAQKNPTAFYLCASRAGLEDSFNEKLFFGSGTQLSVL.

This chain links TRBV28 with TRBJ1-1; no definite D call. The CDR3 spans 13 residues. Germline assignment: CDR1 MDHEN and CDR2 SYDVKM. V dropped 1 base and J dropped 1 base, with 4 bases sitting between them. CDR3 bases: TGTGCCAGCAGTTTATCAGAGAACACTGAAGCTTTCTTT. It encodes CASSLSENTEAFF.

In this sample, this clone turned up a few times. The chain joins TRBV6-1 to TRBJ1-1; 9 bases agree with TRBD1. From germline, CDR1 is MNHNS and CDR2 SASEGT. This CDR3 is built from 12 residues. Germline trimming cut 7 bases from V and 7 bases from J; bases unmatched to any gene: 4. CDR3: CASNRGQGEAFF. In DNA, the CDR3 is TGTGCCAGCAACAGGGGGCAAGGTGAAGCTTTCTTT.

This clone was detected a few times. This chain links TRBV12-2 with TRBJ2-7; the table's D gene call, TRBD1, was not cross checked with the DNA. TRBV12-2 is designated a pseudogene. The CDR3 loop spans 15 amino acids. This chain's CDR3 is CASRLSRDRGYEQYF. DNA for the CDR3: TGTGCAAGTCGCTTATCACGGGACAGGGGGTACGAGCAGTACTTC.

This sequence joins TRBV4-3 and TRBJ1-1, with 11 bases lining up with TRBD1. This CDR3 spans 17 amino acids. Germline V gene data show CDR1 as LGHNA and CDR2 as YSLEER. V lost 0 bases and J lost 4; bases outside the gene matches: 7. Written as DNA, the CDR3 is TGCGCCAGCAGCCAAGAACCCCCAGGGACAGGGGGCACTGAAGCTTTCTTT. Translated, it gives CASSQEPPGTGGTEAFF.

The rearrangement links TRBV27 to TRBJ2-7, with 11 nucleotides matching TRBD1. This CDR3 has 18 residues. Germline values: CDR1 MNHEY, CDR2 SMNVEV (reference sequence). V was pared by 3 bases and J by 3 bases, with 13 bases of the junction left unmatched. CDR3 coding DNA: TGTGCCAGCAGTTTTTCTCAGCGGGACAGGGGGATCCTCTACGAGCAGTACTTC. It encodes CASSFSQRDRGILYEQYF.

The rearrangement joins TRBV19 to TRBJ2-2, with D tentatively TRBD2 (5 bases). Looked up from germline, CDR1 is LNHDA and CDR2 is SQIVND (reference sequence). V gave up 7 bases and J gave up 3 bases, with 15 bases separating them. The length of the CDR3 is 15 residues. The CDR3 DNA reads TGTGCCAGTAAAGAGGGCGGTTTGGACACCGGGGAGCTGTTTTTT. Translated, it gives CASKEGGLDTGELFF.

Here the CDR3 reads CASSSRAGSYNEQFF. Written as DNA, the CDR3 is TGTGCCAGCAGCTCCCGGGCGGGGAGCTACAATGAGCAGTTCTTC. The chain combines TRBV11-3 with TRBJ2-1, with D possibly matching TRBD2 (6 bases). The CDR3 runs to 15 residues. Germline V lookup: CDR1 SGHNT, CDR2 YENEEA. Trimming removed 4 bases from V and 3 bases from J, with 13 bases in between.

The rearrangement uses TRBV11-2 and TRBJ1-2; TRBD1 is a possible D gene (6 bases). The germline gives CDR1 SGHAT, CDR2 FQNNGV. This CDR3 has 18 amino acids. The V end lost 1 base, the J end lost 1 base, and 19 bases lay between the germline ends. The CDR3 nucleotides are TGTGCCAGCAGCTTAGGACGGGGCAGGGGCCAACTTAACTATGGCTACACCTTC. Translation: CASSLGRGRGQLNYGYTF.

The J gene is TRBJ2-1, the V gene TRBV5-1; TRBD2 matches 16 bases. Germline-derived CDR1 and CDR2 are SGHRS and YFSETQ. This CDR3 has 20 residues. Trimming took 0 bases from V and 0 from J; bases not matched to a gene: 6. The CDR3 bases are TGCGCCAGCAGCTTGGCCAAGGGGACTAGCGGGGGGGCCTCCTACAATGAGCAGTTCTTC. Amino acids: CASSLAKGTSGGASYNEQFF.

The chain recombines TRBV19 with TRBJ1-4; no firm D call. Germline values: CDR1 LNHDA, CDR2 SQIVND (reference sequence). CDR3 length: 16 residues. With 6 bases removed from V and 0 bases from J, the gap between germline ends came to 14 bases. The CDR3 here is CASSRSQLATNEKLFF. DNA for the CDR3: TGTGCCAGTAGCCGGAGTCAACTCGCAACTAATGAAAAACTGTTTTTT.

The chain combines TRBV5-4 with TRBJ1-2, with D maybe TRBD1 (6 bases). Trimming stripped 4 bases from V and 5 bases from J, with 15 bases between. The CDR3 loop spans 14 amino acids. Germline assignment: CDR1 SGHNT and CDR2 YYREEE (reference sequence). The CDR3 bases are TGTGCCAGCAGCGTTCCAGGGGACACTTATGGCTACACCTTC. Its translation is CASSVPGDTYGYTF.

This clone occurred a few times. The chain recombines TRBV9 with TRBJ2-4; D call uncertain. Per the germline V gene, CDR1 is SGDLS and CDR2 is YYNGEE. This CDR3 contains 14 residues. The V gene lost 0 bases and the J gene lost 0 bases, with 4 bases spanning the gap. The CDR3 sequence is CASSVGLAKNIQYF. CDR3 sequence (DNA): TGTGCCAGCAGCGTAGGACTAGCCAAAAACATTCAGTACTTC.

This clone was seen a few times. The chain joins TRBV18 to TRBJ1-1; 7 bases map to TRBD1. Germline V lookup: CDR1 KGHSH, CDR2 LQKENI. V dropped 2 bases and J dropped 5; count of bases not matched to a gene: 8. CDR3 length: 15 amino acids. The CDR3 region has the DNA TGTGCCAGCTCACCAACGACAGGGTTGGATACTGAAGCTTTCTTT. Encoded protein: CASSPTTGLDTEAFF.

V usage is TRBV29-1 and J usage is TRBJ1-2, with 7 bases identical to TRBD1. From germline, CDR1 is SQVTM and CDR2 ANQGSEA. The CDR3 loop spans 12 amino acids. Trimming cost V 8 bases and J 8 bases; bases outside gene matches: 11. CDR3 sequence reads: CSTRQGWGGYTF. The CDR3 coding sequence is TGCAGCACACGACAGGGCTGGGGCGGCTACACCTTC. Full variable domain (rest looked up from reference TRBV29-1 and TRBJ1-2): SAVISQKPSRDICQRGTSLTIQCQVDSQVTMMFWYRQQPGQSLTLIATANQGSEATYESGFVIDKFPISRPNLTFSTLTVSNMSPEDSSIYLCSTRQGWGGYTFGSGTRLTVV.

With respect to this clone: This likely comes from a read error, as the CDR3 has no conserved phenylalanine or tryptophan at its end. The V and J genes are TRBV9 and TRBJ1-1; D not resolved. Trimming cost V 0 bases and J 5 bases, with 8 bases left between them. The CDR3 sequence is 13 residues long. Per germline, CDR1 SGDLS and CDR2 YYNGEE. This CDR3 reads CASSVAIETEAFL. As DNA, the CDR3 is TGTGCCAGCAGCGTAGCCATAGAAACTGAAGCTTTCCTT.

The genes are TRBV10-1 and TRBJ1-5, with a possible D match to TRBD1 (5 bases). Per the germline V gene, CDR1 is WNHNN and CDR2 is SYGVQD (reference sequence). The CDR3 spans 12 residues. Between the trimmed V and J ends, which lost 6 bases and 7 bases, there was a span of 10 bases. The CDR3 loop reads CASSQGLQPQHF. The CDR3 DNA is TGCGCCAGCAGCCAGGGTCTGCAGCCCCAGCATTTT.

In regard to this clone: One junction end does not reproduce the germline sequence, and a read error may be involved. The sample has other DNA sequences that encode this CDR3 too. The chain recombines TRBV4-3 with TRBJ2-7, with D possibly TRBD2 on 6 matching bases. The CDR3 length is 15 residues. Germline assignment: CDR1 LGHNA and CDR2 YSLEER. In DNA form, the CDR3 reads TGCGCCAGCAGCCATACCGGGACTGGACGTAGCGAGCAATACTTC. It codes for CASSHTGTGRSEQYF.